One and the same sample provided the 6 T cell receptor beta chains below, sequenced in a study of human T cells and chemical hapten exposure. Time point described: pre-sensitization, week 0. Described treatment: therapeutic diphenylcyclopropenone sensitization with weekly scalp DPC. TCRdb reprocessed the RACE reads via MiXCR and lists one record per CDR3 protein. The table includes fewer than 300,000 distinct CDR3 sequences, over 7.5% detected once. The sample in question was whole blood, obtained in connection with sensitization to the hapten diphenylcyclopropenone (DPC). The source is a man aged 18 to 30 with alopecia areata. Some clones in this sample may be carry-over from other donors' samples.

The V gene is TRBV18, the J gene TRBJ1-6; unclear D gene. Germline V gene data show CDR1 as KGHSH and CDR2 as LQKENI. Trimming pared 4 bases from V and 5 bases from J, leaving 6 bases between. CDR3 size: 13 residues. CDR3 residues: CASSRTDNSPLHF. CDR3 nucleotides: TGTGCCAGCTCACGAACAGATAATTCACCCCTCCACTTT.

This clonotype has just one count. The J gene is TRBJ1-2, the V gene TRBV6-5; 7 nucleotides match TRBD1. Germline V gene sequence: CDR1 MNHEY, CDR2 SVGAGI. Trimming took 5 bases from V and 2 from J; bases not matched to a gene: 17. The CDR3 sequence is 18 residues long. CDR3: CASSKDRVLVRSNYGYTF. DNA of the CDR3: TGTGCCAGCAGTAAAGACAGGGTTTTAGTTCGGTCGAACTATGGCTACACCTTC.

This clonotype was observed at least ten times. CDR3 in amino acids: CASSPPGSSGANVLTF. In DNA, the CDR3 is TGTGCCAGCAGCCCCCCTGGGAGCTCTGGGGCCAACGTCCTGACTTTC. The chain carries TRBV5-4 and TRBJ2-6, with a tentative D call TRBD2 (5 bases). Trimming stripped 4 bases from V and 0 bases from J, with 11 bases between. Germline V gene lookup returns CDR1 SGHNT and CDR2 YYREEE (reference sequence). The length of the CDR3 is 16 residues.

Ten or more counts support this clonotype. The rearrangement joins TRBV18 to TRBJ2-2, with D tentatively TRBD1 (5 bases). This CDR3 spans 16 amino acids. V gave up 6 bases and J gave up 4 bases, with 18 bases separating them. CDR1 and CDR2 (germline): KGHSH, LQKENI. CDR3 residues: CASSGTADRVTGELFF. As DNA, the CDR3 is TGTGCCAGCTCTGGAACCGCTGACAGAGTCACCGGGGAGCTGTTTTTT.

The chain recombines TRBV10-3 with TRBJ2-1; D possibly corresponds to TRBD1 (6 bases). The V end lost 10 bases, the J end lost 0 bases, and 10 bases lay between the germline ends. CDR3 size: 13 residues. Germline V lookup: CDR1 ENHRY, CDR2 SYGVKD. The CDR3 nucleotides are TGTGCCAGCCAGGACAGCTCCTACAATGAGCAGTTCTTC. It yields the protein CASQDSSYNEQFF.

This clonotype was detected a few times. For the CDR3, the DNA is TGTGCCAGCAGAAGAGGACAAGGGTTTTTTTACGAGCAGTACGTC. Protein product: CASRRGQGFFYEQYV. V gene TRBV6-6 combines with J gene TRBJ2-7, with D perhaps matching TRBD1 (5 bases). Per germline, CDR1 MNHNY and CDR2 SVGAGI (reference sequence). The CDR3 has 15 residues. The V gene lost 6 bases and the J gene lost 4 bases, with 19 bases spanning the gap.